This T cell receptor (beta chain) was found in a study of T cell repertoires in cytomegalovirus infection. Study at large: Signatures in public TCR beta sequences pointed to both CMV infection and matching HLA type.

TCRdb itself ran the reads through MiXCR, one entry per CDR3 protein. Of 750,000 to 900,000 distinct CDR3 sequences listed, almost 30% are singletons. Study findings and constraints: Based on cumulative public TCR beta family frequency, carriers of CMV plus the relevant HLA were identified.

This clonotype was picked up one time. The antigen is undetermined. Trimming removed 0 bases at V and 9 bases at J, with 15 bases between. The CDR3 has 15 residues. Germline assignment: CDR1 LGHNT and CDR2 FRNRAP. The starting material was cultured CD8+ T cells from PBMCs, obtained from culture after CMV antigen stimulation. The source of this sequence is a human donor in good health (CMV status not recorded). Some clones in this sample may be carry-over from other donors' samples. The chain carries TRBV12-5 and TRBJ2-1; D might be TRBD1 (6 bases). DNA for the CDR3: TGTGCTAGTGGTTTGGTCCAGGGGCGTTATGGTGAGCAGTTCTTC. It is translated as CASGLVQGRYGEQFF.